This T cell receptor beta chain is drawn from a study of blood T cell repertoires in COVID-19. Study details: T cells, B-cell-depleted T cells, or PBMCs provided the cDNA or gDNA that served as material.

In germline, CDR1 is SNHLY, CDR2 FYNNEI. The CDR3 is 14 amino acids. Trimming pared 1 base from V and 2 bases from J, leaving 8 bases between. As originally analysed: Using reference gene primer amplification, nucleated cell counts were estimated. Sequencing was performed with immunoSEQ multiplex PCR; in TCRdb, only in-frame clones are kept and a portion is missing. The V and J calls and clone size were taken over from that table, and D and trimming were inferred from the DNA. Altogether 250,000 to 300,000 clones are present, approximately 91% being singletons, with the ten largest covering 2.3%. Cohorts were based on clinical histories the participants reported.

The chain combines TRBV2 with TRBJ1-2; the D gene is possibly TRBD1 (6 bases). The receptor comes from a woman in her thirties or forties with acute COVID-19. The sequencing input was PBMCs or T cells enriched from blood (not recorded which). DNA for the CDR3: TGTGCCAGCAGTGAAGGGACAGTAAACTATGGCTACACCTTC. It specifies CASSEGTVNYGYTF.